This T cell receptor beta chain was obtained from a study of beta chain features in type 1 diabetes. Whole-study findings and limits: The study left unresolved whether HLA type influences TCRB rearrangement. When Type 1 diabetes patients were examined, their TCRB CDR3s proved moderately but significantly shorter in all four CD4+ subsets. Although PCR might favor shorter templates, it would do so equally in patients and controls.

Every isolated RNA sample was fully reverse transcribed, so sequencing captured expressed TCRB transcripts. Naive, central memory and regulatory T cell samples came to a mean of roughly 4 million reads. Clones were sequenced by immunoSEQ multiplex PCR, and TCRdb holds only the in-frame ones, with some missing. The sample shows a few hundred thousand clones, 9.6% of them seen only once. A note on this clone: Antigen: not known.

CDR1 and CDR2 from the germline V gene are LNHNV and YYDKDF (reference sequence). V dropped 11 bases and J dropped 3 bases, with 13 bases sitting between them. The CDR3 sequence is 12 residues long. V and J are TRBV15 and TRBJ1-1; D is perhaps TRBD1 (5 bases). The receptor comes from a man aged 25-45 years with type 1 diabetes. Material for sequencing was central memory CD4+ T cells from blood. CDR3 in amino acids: CASGAPHTEAFF. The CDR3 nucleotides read TGTGCCTCCGGGGCGCCGCACACTGAAGCTTTCTTT.